The entry below gives a single T cell receptor beta chain sequence along with its context. This sample stems from a study of cytomegalovirus exposure and HLA in healthy donors. Sequenced by immunoSEQ multiplex PCR; TCRdb stores in-frame clones only, minus some. The table has approximately 300,000 clones, roughly 90% seen once. The receptor comes from a woman aged 25 to 45 in good health and CMV-seropositive. The sequenced material came from PBMCs.

CDR3 sequence: CASSKTRGNTIYF. CDR3 bases: TGTGCCAGCAGCAAGACACGAGGAAACACCATATATTTT. This rearrangement joins TRBV7-9 to TRBJ1-3; D gene unclear. The CDR3 length is 13 residues. V gave up 5 bases and J gave up 4 bases, with 9 bases separating them. The germline CDR1 and CDR2 sequences are SEHNR and FQNEAQ (reference sequence).